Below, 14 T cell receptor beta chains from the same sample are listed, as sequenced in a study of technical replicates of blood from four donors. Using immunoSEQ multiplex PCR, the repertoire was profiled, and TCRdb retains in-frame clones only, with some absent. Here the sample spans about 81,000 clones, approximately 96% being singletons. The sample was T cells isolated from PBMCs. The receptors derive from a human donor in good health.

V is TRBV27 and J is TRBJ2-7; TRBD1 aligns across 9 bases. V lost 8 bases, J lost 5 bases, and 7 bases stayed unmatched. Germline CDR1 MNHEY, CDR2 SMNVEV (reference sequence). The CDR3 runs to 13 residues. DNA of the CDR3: TGTGCCAGCCATGGGACAGGGAGGAACGAGCAGTACTTC. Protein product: CASHGTGRNEQYF.

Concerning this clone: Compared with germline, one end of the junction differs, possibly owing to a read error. The CDR3 nucleotides read TGTGCCAGCAGCGCCTACCCCTCCGATAATTCACCCCTCCACTTT. Translation: CASSAYPSDNSPLHF. The chain carries TRBV9 and TRBJ1-6; D gene uncertain. CDR1 and CDR2 (germline): SGDLS, YYNGEE. CDR3 length: 15 amino acids.

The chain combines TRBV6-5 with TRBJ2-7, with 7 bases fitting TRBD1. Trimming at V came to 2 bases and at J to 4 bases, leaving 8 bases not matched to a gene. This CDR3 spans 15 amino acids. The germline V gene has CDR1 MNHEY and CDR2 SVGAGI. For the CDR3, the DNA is TGTGCCAGCAGTTACGCATGGGACAGTACTTACGAGCAGTACTTC. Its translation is CASSYAWDSTYEQYF.

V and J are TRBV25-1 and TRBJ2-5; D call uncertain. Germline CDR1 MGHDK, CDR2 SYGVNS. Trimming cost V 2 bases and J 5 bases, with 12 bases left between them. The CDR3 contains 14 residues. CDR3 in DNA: TGTGCCAGCAGTGAAATGGCGGATATGGAGACCCAGTACTTC. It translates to CASSEMADMETQYF.

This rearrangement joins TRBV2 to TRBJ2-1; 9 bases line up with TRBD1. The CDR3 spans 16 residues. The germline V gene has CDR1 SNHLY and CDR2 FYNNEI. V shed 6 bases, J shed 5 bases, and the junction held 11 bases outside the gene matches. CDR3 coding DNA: TGTGCCAGCAGCTACCAGGGACAGGGAGGTCACAATGAGCAGTTCTTC. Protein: CASSYQGQGGHNEQFF.

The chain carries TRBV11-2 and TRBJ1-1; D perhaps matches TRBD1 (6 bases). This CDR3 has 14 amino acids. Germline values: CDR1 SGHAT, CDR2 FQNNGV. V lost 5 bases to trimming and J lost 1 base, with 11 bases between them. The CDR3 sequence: CASSERTANTEAFF. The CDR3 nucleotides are TGTGCCAGCAGCGAACGGACAGCGAACACTGAAGCTTTCTTT.

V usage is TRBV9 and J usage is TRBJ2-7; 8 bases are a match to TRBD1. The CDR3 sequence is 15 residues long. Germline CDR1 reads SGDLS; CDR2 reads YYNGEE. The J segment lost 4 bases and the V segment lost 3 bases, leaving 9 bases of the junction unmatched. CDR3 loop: CASSGLTGVGYEQYF. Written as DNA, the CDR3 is TGTGCCAGCAGCGGCCTGACAGGGGTTGGGTACGAGCAGTACTTC. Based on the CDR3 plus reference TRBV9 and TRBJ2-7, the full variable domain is DSGVTQTPKHLITATGQRVTLRCSPRSGDLSVYWYQQSLDQGLQFLIQYYNGEERAKGNILERFSAQQFPDLHSELNLSSLELGDSALYFCASSGLTGVGYEQYFGPGTRLTVT.

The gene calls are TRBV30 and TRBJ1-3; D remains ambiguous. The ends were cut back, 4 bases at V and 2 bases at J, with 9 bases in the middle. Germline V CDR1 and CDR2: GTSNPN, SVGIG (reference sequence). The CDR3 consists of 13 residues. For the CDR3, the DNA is TGTGCCTGGACCCTCGGGACTGGAAACACCATATATTTT. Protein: CAWTLGTGNTIYF.

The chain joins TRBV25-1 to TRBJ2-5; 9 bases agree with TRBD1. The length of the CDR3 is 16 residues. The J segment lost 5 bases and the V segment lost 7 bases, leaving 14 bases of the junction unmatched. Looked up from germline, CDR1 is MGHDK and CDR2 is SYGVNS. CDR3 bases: TGTGCCAGCACTCCTATTGGGGGACAGGGACAGGAGACCCAGTACTTC. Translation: CASTPIGGQGQETQYF.

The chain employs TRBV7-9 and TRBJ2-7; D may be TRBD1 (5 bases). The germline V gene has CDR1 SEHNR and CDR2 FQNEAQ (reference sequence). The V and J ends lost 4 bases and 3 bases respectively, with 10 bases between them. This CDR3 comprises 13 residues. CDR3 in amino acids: CASSSIRVYEQYF. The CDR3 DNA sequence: TGTGCCAGCAGCTCGATCAGGGTCTACGAGCAGTACTTC.

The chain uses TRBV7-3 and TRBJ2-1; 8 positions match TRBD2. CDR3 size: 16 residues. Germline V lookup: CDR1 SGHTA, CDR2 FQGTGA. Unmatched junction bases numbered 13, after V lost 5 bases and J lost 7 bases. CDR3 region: CASSLLASGPRNEQFF. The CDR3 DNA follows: TGTGCCAGCAGCCTACTGGCTAGCGGGCCAAGGAATGAGCAGTTCTTC. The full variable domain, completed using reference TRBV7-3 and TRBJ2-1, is GAGVSQTPSNKVTEKGKYVELRCDPISGHTALYWYRQSLGQGPEFLIYFQGTGAADDSGLPNDRFFAVRPEGSVSTLKIQRTERGDSAVYLCASSLLASGPRNEQFFGPGTRLTVL.

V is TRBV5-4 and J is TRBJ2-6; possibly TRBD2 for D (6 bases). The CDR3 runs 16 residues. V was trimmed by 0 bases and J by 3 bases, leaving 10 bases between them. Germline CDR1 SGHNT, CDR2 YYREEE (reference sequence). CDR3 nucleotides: TGTGCCAGCAGCTTGGTACTGCGGGGTGGGGCCAACGTCCTGACTTTC. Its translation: CASSLVLRGGANVLTF.

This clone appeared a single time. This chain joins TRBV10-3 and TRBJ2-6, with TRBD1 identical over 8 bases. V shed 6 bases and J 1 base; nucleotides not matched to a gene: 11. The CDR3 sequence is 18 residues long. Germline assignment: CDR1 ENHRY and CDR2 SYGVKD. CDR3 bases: TGTGCCATCAGAGGATCAGGGGGCGATTTATCTGGGGCCAACGTCCTGACTTTC. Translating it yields CAIRGSGGDLSGANVLTF.

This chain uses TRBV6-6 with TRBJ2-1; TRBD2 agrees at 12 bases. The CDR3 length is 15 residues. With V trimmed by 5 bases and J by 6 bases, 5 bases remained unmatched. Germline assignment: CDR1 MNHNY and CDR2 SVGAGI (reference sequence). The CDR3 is CASSPGLAGSNEQFF. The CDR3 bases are TGTGCCAGCAGTCCTGGACTAGCGGGATCCAATGAGCAGTTCTTC.